The clone carrying this TCR beta chain showed up just a few times. No antigen is known for it. This sample stems from a study of cytomegalovirus exposure and HLA in healthy donors. Findings and caveats of the study: In vitro experiments confirmed that three CMV-associated chains were specific for CMV antigens. TCR beta chains numbering more than 150 were designated cytomegalovirus-associated. The tendency of first-cohort TCR clusters to co-occur in the roughly 120 validation repertoires was identified by a subsequent analysis.

This table comes from immunoSEQ multiplex PCR, and its TCRdb copy is limited to in-frame clones, with some not included. The top ten clones hold 5% to 7% of a sample with under 200,000 clones, around 85% of them seen once. CDR1 and CDR2 from the germline V gene are SGHTA and FQGNSA. This CDR3 comprises 13 residues. V was clipped by 5 bases and J by 10 bases; unmatched bases: 5. Sequenced material: PBMCs. This sequence joins TRBV7-2 and TRBJ1-6; 7 bases map to TRBD1. This clonotype originated in a woman aged 25 to 45 in good health and CMV-seronegative. CDR3 nucleotides: TGTGCCAGCAGCCTCGGGACAGCATCACCCCTCCACTTT. This sequence encodes CASSLGTASPLHF.